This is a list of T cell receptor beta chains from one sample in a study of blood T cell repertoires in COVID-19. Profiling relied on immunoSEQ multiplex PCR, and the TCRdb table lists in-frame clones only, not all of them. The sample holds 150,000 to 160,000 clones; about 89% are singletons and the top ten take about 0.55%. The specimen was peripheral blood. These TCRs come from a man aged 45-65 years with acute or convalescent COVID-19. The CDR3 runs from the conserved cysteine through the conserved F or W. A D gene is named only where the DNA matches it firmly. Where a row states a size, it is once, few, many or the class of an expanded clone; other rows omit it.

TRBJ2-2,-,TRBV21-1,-,CASSIRGPIDTGELFF,TGTGCCAGCAGCATTCGCGGGCCGATAGACACCGGGGAGCTGTTTTTT
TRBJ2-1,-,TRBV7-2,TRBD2,CASSLGTSRSPQFF,TGTGCCAGCAGCTTAGGGACTAGCCGATCTCCGCAGTTCTTC
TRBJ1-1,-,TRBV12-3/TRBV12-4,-,CASRYDTNTEAFF,TGTGCCAGCAGATATGACACGAACACTGAAGCTTTCTTT
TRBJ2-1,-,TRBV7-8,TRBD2,CASSLASKRGYNEQFF,TGTGCCAGCAGCTTAGCGTCGAAGCGGGGGTACAATGAGCAGTTCTTC
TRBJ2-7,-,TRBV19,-,CASSIGGSYEQYF,TGTGCCAGTAGTATAGGCGGCAGCTACGAGCAGTACTTC
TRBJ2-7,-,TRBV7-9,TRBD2,CASSSSLAGHYEQYF,TGTGCCAGCAGCTCGTCACTAGCGGGCCACTACGAGCAGTACTTC
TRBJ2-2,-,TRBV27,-,CASSFRFTGELFF,TGTGCCAGCAGTTTCAGATTCACCGGGGAGCTGTTTTTT
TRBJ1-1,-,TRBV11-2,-,CASSLQENTEAFF,TGTGCCAGCAGCTTACAGGAGAACACTGAAGCTTTCTTT
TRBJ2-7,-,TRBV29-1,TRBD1,CSVSRDRGPEQYF,TGCAGCGTAAGCCGGGACAGGGGTCCCGAGCAGTACTTC
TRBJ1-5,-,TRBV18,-,CASSPSQVQPQHF,TGTGCCAGCTCACCCTCGCAGGTTCAGCCCCAGCATTTT
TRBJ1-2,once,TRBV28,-,CASRGFFQINYGYTF,TGTGCCAGTAGGGGGTTTTTCCAAATTAACTATGGCTACACCTTC
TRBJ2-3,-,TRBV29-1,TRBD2,CSHSGRDTQYF,TGCAGCCATAGCGGGAGAGATACGCAGTATTTT
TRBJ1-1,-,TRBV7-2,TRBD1,CASSLEAGGGNTEAFF,TGTGCCAGCAGCTTAGAGGCAGGGGGTGGGAACACTGAAGCTTTCTTT
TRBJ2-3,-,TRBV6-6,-,CASRLGNTQYF,TGTGCCAGCAGACTCGGGAATACGCAGTATTTT
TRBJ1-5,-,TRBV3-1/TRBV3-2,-,CASSQDGGSPQPQHF,TGTGCCAGCAGCCAAGATGGAGGTTCCCCTCAGCCCCAGCATTTT
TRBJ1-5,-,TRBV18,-,CASALTDQNKPQHF,TGTGCCAGCGCCCTGACAGACCAGAATAAGCCCCAGCATTTT
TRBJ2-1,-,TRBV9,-,CASSSQSSSYNEQFF,TGTGCCAGCAGCTCACAGAGTAGCTCCTACAATGAGCAGTTCTTC
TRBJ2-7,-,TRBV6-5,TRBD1,CASRDDRESYEQYF,TGTGCCAGCAGGGACGACAGGGAAAGCTACGAGCAGTACTTC
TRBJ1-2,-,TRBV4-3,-,CASSQGLGAYYGYTF,TGCGCCAGCAGCCAAGGTCTGGGGGCGTACTATGGCTACACCTTC
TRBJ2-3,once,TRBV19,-,CASSARQDSTDTQYF,TGTGCCAGTAGTGCTAGACAGGATTCCACAGATACGCAGTATTTT
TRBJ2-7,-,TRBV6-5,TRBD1,CASSPRTGNEQYF,TGTGCCAGCAGTCCTCGGACAGGGAACGAGCAGTACTTC
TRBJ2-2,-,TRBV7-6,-,CASSPKLAFAGELFF,TGTGCCAGCAGCCCAAAGCTAGCCTTCGCCGGGGAGCTGTTTTTT
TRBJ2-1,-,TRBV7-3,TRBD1,CASSLTGQGVRNEQFF,TGTGCCAGCAGCTTAACCGGGCAGGGGGTGCGCAATGAGCAGTTCTTC
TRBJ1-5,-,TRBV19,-,CASSMGGTGNQPQHF,TGTGCCAGTAGTATGGGGGGGACTGGCAATCAGCCCCAGCATTTT
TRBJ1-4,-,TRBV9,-,CASSVQGSSNEKLFF,TGTGCCAGCAGCGTACAGGGTTCTTCTAATGAAAAACTGTTTTTT
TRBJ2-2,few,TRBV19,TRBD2,CASSILAGANTGELFF,TGTGCCAGTAGTATTTTAGCGGGGGCGAACACCGGGGAGCTGTTTTTT
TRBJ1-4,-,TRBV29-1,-,CSVGPRTNEKLFF,TGCAGCGTTGGCCCTAGGACTAATGAAAAACTGTTTTTT
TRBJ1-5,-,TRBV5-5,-,CASSSFRGSNQPQHF,TGTGCCAGCAGTTCATTCAGGGGAAGCAATCAGCCCCAGCATTTT
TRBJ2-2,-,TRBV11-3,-,CASGPNTGELFF,TGTGCCAGCGGGCCGAACACCGGGGAGCTGTTTTTT
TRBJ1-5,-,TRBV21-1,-,CASSISRDRGLQPQHF,TGTGCCAGCAGCATATCCCGGGACAGGGGGCTTCAGCCCCAGCATTTT
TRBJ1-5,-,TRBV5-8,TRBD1,CASSFNQGAQQPQHF,TGTGCCAGCAGCTTTAACCAGGGGGCCCAACAGCCCCAGCATTTT
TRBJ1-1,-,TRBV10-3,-,CAISLTAGNTEAFF,TGTGCCATCAGTCTGACAGCGGGGAACACTGAAGCTTTCTTT
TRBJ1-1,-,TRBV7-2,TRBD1,CASSLLGGGANTEAFF,TGTGCCAGCAGCTTACTAGGGGGCGGGGCGAACACTGAAGCTTTCTTT
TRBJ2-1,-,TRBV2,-,CASSGAELGRGNEQFF,TGTGCCAGCAGTGGGGCTGAGCTTGGGCGGGGCAATGAGCAGTTCTTC
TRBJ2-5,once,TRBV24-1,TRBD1,CATSDWGGQGAGETQYF,TGTGCCACCAGTGATTGGGGGGGACAGGGGGCCGGAGAGACCCAGTACTTC
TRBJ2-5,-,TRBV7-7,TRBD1,CASSPQGAQETQYF,TGTGCTAGCAGCCCACAGGGGGCCCAAGAGACCCAGTACTTC
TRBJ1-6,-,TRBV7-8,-,CASSSTSTGFDSPLHF,TGTGCCAGCAGCTCGACGTCGACAGGATTTGATTCACCCCTCCACTTT
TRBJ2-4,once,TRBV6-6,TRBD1,CASSPHHRDRAGGSAKNIQYF,TGTGCCAGCAGTCCACACCACCGGGACAGGGCTGGGGGGTCGGCCAAAAACATTCAGTACTTC
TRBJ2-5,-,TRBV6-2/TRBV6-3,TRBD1,CASSSWTGETQYF,TGTGCCAGCAGTTCCTGGACAGGAGAGACCCAGTACTTC
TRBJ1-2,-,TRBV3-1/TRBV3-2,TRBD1,CASSQEDRGKSDYGYTF,TGTGCCAGCAGCCAAGAGGACAGGGGCAAGTCTGACTATGGCTACACCTTC
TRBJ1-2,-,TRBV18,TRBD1,CASSPDREAGYTF,TGTGCCAGCTCACCGGACAGGGAGGCTGGCTACACCTTC
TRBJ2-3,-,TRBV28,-,CASSLGGRGTDTQYF,TGTGCCAGCAGTTTGGGCGGGCGCGGTACAGATACGCAGTATTTT
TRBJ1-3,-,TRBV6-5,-,CASSSAGTGNTIYF,TGTGCCAGCAGTTCAGCAGGGACTGGAAACACCATATATTTT